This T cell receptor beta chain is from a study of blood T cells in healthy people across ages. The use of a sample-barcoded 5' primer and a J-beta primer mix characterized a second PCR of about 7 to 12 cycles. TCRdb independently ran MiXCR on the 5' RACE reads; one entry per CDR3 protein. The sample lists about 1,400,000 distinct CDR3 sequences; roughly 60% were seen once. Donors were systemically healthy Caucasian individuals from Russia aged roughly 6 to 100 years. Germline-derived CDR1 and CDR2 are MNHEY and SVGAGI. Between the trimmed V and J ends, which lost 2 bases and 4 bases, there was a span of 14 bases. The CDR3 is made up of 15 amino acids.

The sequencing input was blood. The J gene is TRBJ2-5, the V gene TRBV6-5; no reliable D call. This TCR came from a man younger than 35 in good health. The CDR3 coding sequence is TGTGCCAGCAGTTACGGTTCCGGGTCCCGAGAGACCCAGTACTTC. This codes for CASSYGSGSRETQYF.